Sequencing of this T cell receptor (beta chain) was carried out in a study of cytomegalovirus exposure and HLA in healthy donors. Study-level results: Highest at DRB1 and lowest at HLA-C, TCR association rates differed among HLA loci in a later analysis. Relative to the approximately 700-donor mean, N-insertions were reportedly fewer in an Asian-associated ancestry cluster in a later analysis.

The study ran its PCR with 60 Vbeta and 13 Jbeta primers. Clones were sequenced by immunoSEQ multiplex PCR, and TCRdb holds only the in-frame ones, with some missing. The top ten hold over 1.5% of the sample, which has about 140,000 clones, about 66% seen once. This clone was seen a handful of times. The target antigen is unknown. Trimming took 2 bases from V and 4 from J, leaving 17 bases between them. This CDR3 is 16 amino acids long. Germline CDR1 and CDR2: SEHNR and FQNEAQ (reference sequence). Samples came from healthy bone marrow donors. The chain carries TRBV7-9 and TRBJ1-1, with a possible D match to TRBD1 (6 bases). The specimen sequenced was PBMCs. This TCR was recovered from a male donor in good health and CMV-seronegative. CDR3: CASSLWAGDAGTEAFF. In DNA, the CDR3 is TGTGCCAGCAGCTTATGGGCAGGGGATGCTGGCACTGAAGCTTTCTTT.